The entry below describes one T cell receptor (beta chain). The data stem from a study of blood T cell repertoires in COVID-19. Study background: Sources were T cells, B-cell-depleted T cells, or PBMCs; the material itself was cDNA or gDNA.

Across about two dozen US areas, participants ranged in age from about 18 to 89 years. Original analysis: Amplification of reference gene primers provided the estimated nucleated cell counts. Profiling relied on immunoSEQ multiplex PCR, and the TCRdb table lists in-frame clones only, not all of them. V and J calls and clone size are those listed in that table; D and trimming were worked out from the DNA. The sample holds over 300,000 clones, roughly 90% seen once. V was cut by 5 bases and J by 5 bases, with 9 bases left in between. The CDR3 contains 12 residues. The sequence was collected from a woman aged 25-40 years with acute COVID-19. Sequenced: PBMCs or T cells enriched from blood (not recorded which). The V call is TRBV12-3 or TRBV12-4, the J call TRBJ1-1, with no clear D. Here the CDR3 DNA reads TGTGCCAGCAGTAATGGGAGGACTGAAGCTTTCTTT. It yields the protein CASSNGRTEAFF.